Detailed here is one TCR beta chain. CDR1 is MNHEY, CDR2 SVGEGT, per germline. The junction had 3 bases not matched to a gene; V was cut back by 2 bases and J by 2 bases. The CDR3 covers 15 residues. Original processing notes: Estimation of nucleated cell counts relied on the amplification of reference gene primers. Measured with immunoSEQ multiplex PCR; TCRdb has only the in-frame clones, and not every one. V and J calls and clone size are given by that table; D and trimming were obtained from the DNA. The data hold about 220,000 clones, with more than 70% observed a single time. The sample comes from a study of blood T cell repertoires in COVID-19. Background on the study: Acute and convalescent COVID-19 samples came from the United States, Italy and Spain. The cDNA or gDNA used as material had been derived from T cells, B-cell-depleted T cells, or PBMCs.

Sequenced material: peripheral blood. The sequence was collected from a human donor in a cohort sampled during active COVID-19. V and J are TRBV6-2 or TRBV6-3 and TRBJ1-5, with 7 bases that match TRBD1. CDR3 residues: CASSYDRVGNQPQHF. The DNA of the CDR3 is TGTGCCAGCAGTTACGACAGGGTAGGCAATCAGCCCCAGCATTTT.